A selection of T cell receptor beta chains follows, all from one sample in a study of OX40 agonist ivuxolimab in advanced cancers. The method was immunoSEQ multiplex PCR; TCRdb's version includes in-frame clones alone and lacks a portion of them. The sample lists some 54,000 clones; 84% were seen once. The specimen was CD4+ or CD8+ T cells sorted from blood, collected in a trial of the OX40 agonist ivuxolimab. The receptors were sampled from an adult with an advanced solid tumor such as melanoma, head and neck, liver or kidney cancer. Both conserved end residues are part of each CDR3. A D gene is named only where the DNA matches it firmly. Clone sizes are given selectively: once, few, many, or a class where the clone is expanded.

TGTGCCAGCGGTCTAGACTTCTCCTACGAGCAGTACTTC CASGLDFSYEQYF - TRBJ2-7 TRBV6-6 -
TGTGCCAGCAGACGCGGAATCAGACTACTCGAGGATTACAATGAGCAGTTCTTC CASRRGIRLLEDYNEQFF - TRBJ2-1 TRBV27 -
TGCGCCAGCAGCCAAACCGGGACAGGGGCAGATACGCAGTATTTT CASSQTGTGADTQYF TRBD1 TRBJ2-3 TRBV4-3 -
TGTGCCAGCAACGTCCCAACCACAGGGCTGCGTGGCTACACCTTC CASNVPTTGLRGYTF - TRBJ1-2 TRBV7-2 -
TGTGCCTGGAGGGCCAGGGGGATCGATAATTCACCCCTCCACTTT CAWRARGIDNSPLHF TRBD1 TRBJ1-6 TRBV30 -
TGTGCCAGCAGCCGCCCGGAGGGTAACTATGGCTACACCTTC CASSRPEGNYGYTF - TRBJ1-2 TRBV7-9 -
TGTGCCAGCAGCTACACCCGGGACGTCGGCGGTGGAAACACCATATATTTT CASSYTRDVGGGNTIYF - TRBJ1-3 TRBV11-2 -
TGTGCCAGCAGCTTTTTTCCCCTAGCGGGAAAGCCCTACGAGCAGTACTTC CASSFFPLAGKPYEQYF TRBD2 TRBJ2-7 TRBV7-9 -
TGTGCCAGCTCACCACCGACAGGGGCTGGCTACACCTTC CASSPPTGAGYTF TRBD1 TRBJ1-2 TRBV18 -
TGTGCCACCTCAGACAGCTACTACGAGCAGTACTTC CATSDSYYEQYF - TRBJ2-7 TRBV6-6 -
TGTGCCAGCAGCGTAGATGGTACCGAGCAGTACTTC CASSVDGTEQYF - TRBJ2-7 TRBV9 -
TGCGCCAGCAGCCAAGATAAGGGGGGGGACACTGAAGCTTTCTTT CASSQDKGGDTEAFF - TRBJ1-1 TRBV4-3 -
TGTGCCAGCCGACAGGAGAAAAGCTCCTACAATGAGCAGTTCTTC CASRQEKSSYNEQFF - TRBJ2-1 TRBV27 -
TGTGCCAGCAGCTTAGCGGGAGCCTTGACCTACGAGCAGTACTTC CASSLAGALTYEQYF - TRBJ2-7 TRBV7-2 -
TGTGCCAGCAGCTTGGCCATAGCTGGGGCCAACGTCCTGACTTTC CASSLAIAGANVLTF - TRBJ2-6 TRBV5-6 few
TGTGCCAGCAGTGAAGCGGGACATCGGTCGGATGAGCAGTTCTTC CASSEAGHRSDEQFF - TRBJ2-1 TRBV6-1 -
TGTGCCAGCAGCTTGGTGCCCACAACTAATGAAAAACTGTTTTTT CASSLVPTTNEKLFF - TRBJ1-4 TRBV6-1 once